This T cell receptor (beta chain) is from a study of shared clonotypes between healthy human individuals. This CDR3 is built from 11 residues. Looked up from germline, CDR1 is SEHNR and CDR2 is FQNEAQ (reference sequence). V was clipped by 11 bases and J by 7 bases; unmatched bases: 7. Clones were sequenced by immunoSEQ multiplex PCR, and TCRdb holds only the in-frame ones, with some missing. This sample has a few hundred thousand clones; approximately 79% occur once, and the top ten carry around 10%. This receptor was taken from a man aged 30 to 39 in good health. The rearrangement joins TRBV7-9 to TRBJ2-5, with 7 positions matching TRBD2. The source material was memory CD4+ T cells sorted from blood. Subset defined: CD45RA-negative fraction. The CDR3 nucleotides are TGTGCCGCGAGCAGGGAGGGGACCCAGTACTTC. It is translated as CAASREGTQYF.